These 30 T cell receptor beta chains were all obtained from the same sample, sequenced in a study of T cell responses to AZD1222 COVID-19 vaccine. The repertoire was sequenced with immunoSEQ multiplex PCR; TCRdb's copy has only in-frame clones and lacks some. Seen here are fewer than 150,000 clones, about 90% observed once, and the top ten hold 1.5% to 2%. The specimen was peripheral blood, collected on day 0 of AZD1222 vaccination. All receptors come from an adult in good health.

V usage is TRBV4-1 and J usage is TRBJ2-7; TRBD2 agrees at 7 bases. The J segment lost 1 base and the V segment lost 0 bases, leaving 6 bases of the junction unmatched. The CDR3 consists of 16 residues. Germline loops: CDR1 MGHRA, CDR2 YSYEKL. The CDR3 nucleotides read TGCGCCAGCAGCCAAGATTGGCGGGGGACTTCCTACGAGCAGTACTTC. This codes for CASSQDWRGTSYEQYF.

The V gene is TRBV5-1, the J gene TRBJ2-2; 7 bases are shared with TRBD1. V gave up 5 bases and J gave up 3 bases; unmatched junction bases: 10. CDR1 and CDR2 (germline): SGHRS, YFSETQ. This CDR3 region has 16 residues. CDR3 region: CASSSRGGRDTGELFF. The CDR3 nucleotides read TGCGCCAGCAGTTCGAGAGGGGGCAGGGACACCGGGGAGCTGTTTTTT.

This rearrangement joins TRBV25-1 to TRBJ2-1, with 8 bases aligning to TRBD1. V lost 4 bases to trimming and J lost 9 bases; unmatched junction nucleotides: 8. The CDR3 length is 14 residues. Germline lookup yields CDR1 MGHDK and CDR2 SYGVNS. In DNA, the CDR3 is TGTGCCAGCAGTGGAGGACAGGGCCTCGGTGAGCAGTTCTTC. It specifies CASSGGQGLGEQFF.

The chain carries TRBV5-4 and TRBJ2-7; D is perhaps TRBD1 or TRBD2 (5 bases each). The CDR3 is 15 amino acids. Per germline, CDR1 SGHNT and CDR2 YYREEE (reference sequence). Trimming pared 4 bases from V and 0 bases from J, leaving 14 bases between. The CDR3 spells CASSGDPNPSYEQYF. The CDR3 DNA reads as TGTGCCAGCAGCGGGGACCCGAATCCCTCCTACGAGCAGTACTTC.

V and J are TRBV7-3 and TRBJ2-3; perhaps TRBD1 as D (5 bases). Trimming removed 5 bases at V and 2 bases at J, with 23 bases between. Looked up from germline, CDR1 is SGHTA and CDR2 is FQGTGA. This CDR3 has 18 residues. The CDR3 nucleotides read TGTGCCAGCAGCCCCCAATCGCCCTCCGACAGTTACACAGATACGCAGTATTTT. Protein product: CASSPQSPSDSYTDTQYF.

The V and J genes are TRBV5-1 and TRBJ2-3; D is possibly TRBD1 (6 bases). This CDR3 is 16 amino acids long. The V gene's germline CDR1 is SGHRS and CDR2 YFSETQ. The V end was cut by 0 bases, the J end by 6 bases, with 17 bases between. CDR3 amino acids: CASSLEAAGAGDTQYF. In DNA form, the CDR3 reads TGCGCCAGCAGCTTGGAGGCGGCAGGGGCAGGTGATACGCAGTATTTT.

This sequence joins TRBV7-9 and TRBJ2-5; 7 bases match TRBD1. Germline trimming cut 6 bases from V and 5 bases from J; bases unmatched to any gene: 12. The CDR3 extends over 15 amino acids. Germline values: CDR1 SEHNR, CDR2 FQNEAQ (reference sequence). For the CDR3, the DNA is TGTGCCAGCAGTTATACAGGGGAGTACGGGGAGACCCAGTACTTC. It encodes CASSYTGEYGETQYF.

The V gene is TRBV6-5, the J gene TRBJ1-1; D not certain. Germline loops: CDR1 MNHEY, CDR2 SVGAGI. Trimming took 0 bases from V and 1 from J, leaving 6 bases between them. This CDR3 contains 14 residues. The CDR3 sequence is CASSYSPPNTEAFF. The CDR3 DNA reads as TGTGCCAGCAGTTACTCCCCCCCGAACACTGAAGCTTTCTTT.

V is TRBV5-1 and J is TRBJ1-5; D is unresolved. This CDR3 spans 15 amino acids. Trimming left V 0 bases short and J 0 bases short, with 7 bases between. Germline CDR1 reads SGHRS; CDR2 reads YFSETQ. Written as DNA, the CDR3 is TGCGCCAGCAGCTTGGAAGGGATTAGCAATCAGCCCCAGCATTTT. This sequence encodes CASSLEGISNQPQHF. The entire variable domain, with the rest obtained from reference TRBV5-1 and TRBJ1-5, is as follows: KAGVTQTPRYLIKTRGQQVTLSCSPISGHRSVSWYQQTPGQGLQFLFEYFSETQRNKGNFPGRFSGRQFSNSRSEMNVSTLELGDSALYLCASSLEGISNQPQHFGDGTRLSIL.

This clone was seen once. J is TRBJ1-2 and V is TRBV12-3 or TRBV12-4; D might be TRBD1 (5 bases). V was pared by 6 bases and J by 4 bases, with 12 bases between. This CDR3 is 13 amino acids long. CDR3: CASREGLSYGYTF. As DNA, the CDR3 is TGTGCCAGCAGAGAGGGACTGTCCTATGGCTACACCTTC.

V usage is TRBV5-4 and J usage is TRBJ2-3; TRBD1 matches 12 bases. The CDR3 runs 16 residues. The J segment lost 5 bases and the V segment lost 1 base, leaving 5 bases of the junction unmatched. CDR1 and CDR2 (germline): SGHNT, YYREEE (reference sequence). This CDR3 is CASSLRDRGQLDTQYF. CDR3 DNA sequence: TGTGCCAGCAGCTTGAGGGACAGGGGGCAGTTAGATACGCAGTATTTT.

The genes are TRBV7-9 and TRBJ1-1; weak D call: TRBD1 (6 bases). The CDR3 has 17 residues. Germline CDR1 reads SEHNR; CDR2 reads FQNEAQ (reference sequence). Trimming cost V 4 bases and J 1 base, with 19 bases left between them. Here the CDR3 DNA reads TGTGCCAGCAGCTCCGCAGGGGATGCCCGGAGGAACACTGAAGCTTTCTTT. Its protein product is CASSSAGDARRNTEAFF.

CDR3 nucleotide sequence: TGCAGCGTGGCCGTAGCGGGAGGTGGCAATGAGCAGTTCTTC. It specifies CSVAVAGGGNEQFF. The V gene is TRBV29-1, the J gene TRBJ2-1; TRBD2 matches 10 bases. This CDR3 comprises 14 residues. The V gene end was trimmed by 6 bases and the J gene end by 6 bases; junction bases not matched to a gene: 8. In germline, CDR1 is SQVTM, CDR2 ANQGSEA.

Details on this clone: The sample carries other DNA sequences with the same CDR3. The DNA for the CDR3 is TGTGCCAGCTCACCAGGACAGGGAAACACTGAAGCTTTCTTT. It specifies CASSPGQGNTEAFF. This chain uses TRBV18 with TRBJ1-1; 8 nucleotides agree with TRBD1. V was clipped by 2 bases and J by 2 bases; unmatched bases: 1. Germline V gene data show CDR1 as KGHSH and CDR2 as LQKENI. The CDR3 covers 14 residues. Variable domain in full (rest from reference TRBV18 and TRBJ1-1): NAGVMQNPRHLVRRRGQEARLRCSPMKGHSHVYWYRQLPEEGLKFMVYLQKENIIDESGMPKERFSAEFPKEGPSILRIQQVVRGDSAAYFCASSPGQGNTEAFFGQGTRLTVV.

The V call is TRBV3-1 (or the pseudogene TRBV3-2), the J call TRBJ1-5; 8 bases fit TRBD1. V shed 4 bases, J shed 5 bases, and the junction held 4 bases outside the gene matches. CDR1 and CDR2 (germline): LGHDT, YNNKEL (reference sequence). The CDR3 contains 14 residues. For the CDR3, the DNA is TGTGCCAGCAGCCCCAAGACAGGGGATCAGCCCCAGCATTTT. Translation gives CASSPKTGDQPQHF.

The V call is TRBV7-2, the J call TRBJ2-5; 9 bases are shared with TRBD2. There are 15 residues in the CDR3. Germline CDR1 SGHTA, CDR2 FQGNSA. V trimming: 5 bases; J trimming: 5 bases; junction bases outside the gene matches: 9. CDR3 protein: CASSPRGGVWETQYF. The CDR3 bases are TGTGCCAGCAGCCCCCGCGGGGGGGTCTGGGAGACCCAGTACTTC.

This chain's CDR3 is CASSSKASTEAFF. The CDR3 bases are TGTGCCAGCAGCTCAAAGGCTTCAACTGAAGCTTTCTTT. The chain is built from TRBV7-2 and TRBJ1-1; the D is unclear. Looked up from germline, CDR1 is SGHTA and CDR2 is FQGNSA. This CDR3 spans 13 amino acids. The V and J ends lost 4 bases and 5 bases respectively, with 11 bases between them.

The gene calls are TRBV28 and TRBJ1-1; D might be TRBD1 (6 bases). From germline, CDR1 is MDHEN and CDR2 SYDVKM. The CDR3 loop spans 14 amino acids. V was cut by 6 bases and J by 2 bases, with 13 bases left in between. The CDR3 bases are TGTGCCAGCAGGTGGGGACAATCAAACACTGAAGCTTTCTTT. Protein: CASRWGQSNTEAFF.

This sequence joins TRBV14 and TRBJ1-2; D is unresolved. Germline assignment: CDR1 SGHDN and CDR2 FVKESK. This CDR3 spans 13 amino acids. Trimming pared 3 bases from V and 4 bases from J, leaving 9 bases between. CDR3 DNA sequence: TGTGCCAGCAGCCATAAGGCAGTCTATGGCTACACCTTC. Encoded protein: CASSHKAVYGYTF.

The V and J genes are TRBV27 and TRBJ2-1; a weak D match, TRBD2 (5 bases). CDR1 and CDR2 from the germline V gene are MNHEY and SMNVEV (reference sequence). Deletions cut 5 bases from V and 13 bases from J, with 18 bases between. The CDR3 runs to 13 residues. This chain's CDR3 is CASSQNPTSPQFF. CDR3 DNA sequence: TGTGCCAGCAGTCAAAATCCTACTAGTCCTCAGTTCTTC.

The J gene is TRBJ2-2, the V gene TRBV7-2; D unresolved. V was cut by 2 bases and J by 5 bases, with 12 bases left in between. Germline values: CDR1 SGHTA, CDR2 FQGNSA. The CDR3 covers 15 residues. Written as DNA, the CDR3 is TGTGCCAGCAGCTTATCACTTAGCCGAACCGGGGAGCTGTTTTTT. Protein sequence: CASSLSLSRTGELFF.

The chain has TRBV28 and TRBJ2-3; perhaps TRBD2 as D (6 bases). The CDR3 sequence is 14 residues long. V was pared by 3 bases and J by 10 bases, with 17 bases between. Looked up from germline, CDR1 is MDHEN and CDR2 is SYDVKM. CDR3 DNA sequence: TGTGCCAGCAGTTTGGTGGGGCGGGACCAGGCGCAGTATTTT. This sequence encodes CASSLVGRDQAQYF.

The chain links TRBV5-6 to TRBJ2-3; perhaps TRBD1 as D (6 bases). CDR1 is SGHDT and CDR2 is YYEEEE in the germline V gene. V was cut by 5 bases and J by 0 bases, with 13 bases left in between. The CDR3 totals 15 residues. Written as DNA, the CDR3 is TGTGCCAGCAGTCCCGGACAGTCTAGCACAGATACGCAGTATTTT. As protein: CASSPGQSSTDTQYF.

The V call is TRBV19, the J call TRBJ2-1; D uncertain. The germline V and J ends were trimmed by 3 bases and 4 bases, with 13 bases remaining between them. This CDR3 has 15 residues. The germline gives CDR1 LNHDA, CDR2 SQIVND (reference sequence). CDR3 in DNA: TGTGCCAGTAGTATTGGTCCCCTGGCTTACAATGAGCAGTTCTTC. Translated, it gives CASSIGPLAYNEQFF. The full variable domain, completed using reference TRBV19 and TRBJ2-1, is DGGITQSPKYLFRKEGQNVTLSCEQNLNHDAMYWYRQDPGQGLRLIYYSQIVNDFQKGDIAEGYSVSREKKESFPLTVTSAQKNPTAFYLCASSIGPLAYNEQFFGPGTRLTVL.

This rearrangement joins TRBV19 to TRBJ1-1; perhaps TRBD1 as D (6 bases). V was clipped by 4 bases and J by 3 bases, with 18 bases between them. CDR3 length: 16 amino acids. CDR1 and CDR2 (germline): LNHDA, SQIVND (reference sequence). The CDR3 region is CASSRIGSGEDTEAFF. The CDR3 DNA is TGTGCCAGTAGTAGGATTGGGTCAGGGGAGGACACTGAAGCTTTCTTT.

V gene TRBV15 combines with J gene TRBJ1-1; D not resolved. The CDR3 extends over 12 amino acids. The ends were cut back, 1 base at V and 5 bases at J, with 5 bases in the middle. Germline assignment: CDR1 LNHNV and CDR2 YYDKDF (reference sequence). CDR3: CATSRVATEAFF. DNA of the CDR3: TGTGCCACCAGCAGAGTGGCTACTGAAGCTTTCTTT.

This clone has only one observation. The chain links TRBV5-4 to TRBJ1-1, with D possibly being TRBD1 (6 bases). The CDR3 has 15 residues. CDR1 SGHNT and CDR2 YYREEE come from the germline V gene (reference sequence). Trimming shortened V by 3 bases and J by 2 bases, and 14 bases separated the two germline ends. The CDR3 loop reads CASSSKQGANTEAFF. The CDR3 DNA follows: TGTGCCAGCAGCTCAAAACAGGGAGCAAACACTGAAGCTTTCTTT.

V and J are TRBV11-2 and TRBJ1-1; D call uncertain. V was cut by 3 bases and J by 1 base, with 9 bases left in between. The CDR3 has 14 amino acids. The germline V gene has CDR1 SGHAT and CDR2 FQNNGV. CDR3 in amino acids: CASSFRGGNTEAFF. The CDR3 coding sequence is TGTGCCAGCAGCTTCCGCGGTGGGAACACTGAAGCTTTCTTT.

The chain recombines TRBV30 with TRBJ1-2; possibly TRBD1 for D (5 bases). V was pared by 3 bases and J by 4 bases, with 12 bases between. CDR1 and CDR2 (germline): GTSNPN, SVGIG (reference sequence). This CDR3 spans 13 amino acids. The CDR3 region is CAWRQQGGYGYTF. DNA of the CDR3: TGTGCCTGGAGGCAGCAGGGCGGCTATGGCTACACCTTC.

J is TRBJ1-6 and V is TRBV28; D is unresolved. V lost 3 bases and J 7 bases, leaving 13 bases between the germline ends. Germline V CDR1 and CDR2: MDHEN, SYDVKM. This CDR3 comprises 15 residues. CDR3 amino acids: CASSFSVNNNSPLHF. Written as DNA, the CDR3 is TGTGCCAGCAGTTTCTCAGTGAACAACAATTCACCCCTCCACTTT.